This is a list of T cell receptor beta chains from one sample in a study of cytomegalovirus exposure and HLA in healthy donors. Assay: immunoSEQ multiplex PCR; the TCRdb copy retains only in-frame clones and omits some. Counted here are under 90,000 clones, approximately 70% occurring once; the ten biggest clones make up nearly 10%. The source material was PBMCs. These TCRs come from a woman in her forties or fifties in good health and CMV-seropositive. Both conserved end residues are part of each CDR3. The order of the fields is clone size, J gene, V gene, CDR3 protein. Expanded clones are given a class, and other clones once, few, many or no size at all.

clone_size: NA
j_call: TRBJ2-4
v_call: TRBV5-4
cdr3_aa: CASSLSTGGTKNIQYF

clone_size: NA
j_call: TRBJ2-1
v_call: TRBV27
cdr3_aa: CASSLRGHNEQFF

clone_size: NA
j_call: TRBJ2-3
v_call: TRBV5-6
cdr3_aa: CASSLTAGGRTDTQYF

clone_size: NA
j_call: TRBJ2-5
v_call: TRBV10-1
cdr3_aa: CASSAGQGVGETQYF

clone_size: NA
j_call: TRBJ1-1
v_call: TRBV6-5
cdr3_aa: CASTNRGATEAFF

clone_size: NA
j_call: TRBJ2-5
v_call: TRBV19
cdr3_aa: CASSTGLKKETQYF

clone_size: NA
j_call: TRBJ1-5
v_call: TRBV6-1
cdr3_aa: CASRSLGADNQPQHF

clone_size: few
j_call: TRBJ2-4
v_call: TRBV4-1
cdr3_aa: CASSFGQKNIQYF

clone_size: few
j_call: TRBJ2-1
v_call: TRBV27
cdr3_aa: CASSQDRNHNEQFF

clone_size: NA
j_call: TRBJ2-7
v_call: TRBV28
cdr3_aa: CARKGLFYEQYF

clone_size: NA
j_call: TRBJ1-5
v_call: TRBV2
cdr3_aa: CASRAGQNQPQHF

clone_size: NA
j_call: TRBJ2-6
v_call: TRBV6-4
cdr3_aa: CASSERGPGQGSGANVLTF

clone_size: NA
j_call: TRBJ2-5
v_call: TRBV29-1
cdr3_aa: CSVSPGQGKETQYF

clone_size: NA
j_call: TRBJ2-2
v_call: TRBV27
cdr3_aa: CASSLGLAGGLLTGELFF

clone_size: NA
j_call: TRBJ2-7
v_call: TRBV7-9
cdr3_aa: CASSWDSGGEQYF

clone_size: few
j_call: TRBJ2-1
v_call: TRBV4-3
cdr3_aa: CASSRGLDNEQFF

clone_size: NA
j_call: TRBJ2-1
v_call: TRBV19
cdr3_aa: CASSMSPGRDEQFF

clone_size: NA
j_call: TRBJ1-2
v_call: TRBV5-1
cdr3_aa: CASSSGQGGHGYTF

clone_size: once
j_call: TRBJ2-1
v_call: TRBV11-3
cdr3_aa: CASSSGQSSYNEQFF

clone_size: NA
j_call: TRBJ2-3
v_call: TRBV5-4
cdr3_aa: CASRLWGADTQYF